The present T cell receptor (beta chain) was sequenced within a study of CD8 T cells in ankylosing spondylitis. Trimming pared 1 base from V and 9 bases from J, leaving 15 bases between. The CDR3 loop spans 14 amino acids. In germline, CDR1 is SGHTA, CDR2 FQGNSA. In the case of this clonotype: Its antigen is currently unknown.

Study outcomes and limitations: Disease-associated clonotypes exhibited CD8+ identity and were relatively infrequent in peripheral blood.

In TCRdb, the 5' RACE reads were re-called with MiXCR into one record per CDR3 protein. The table includes under 200,000 distinct CDR3 sequences, around 8.9% detected once. The sample was blood, either unsorted or a sorted T cell fraction (not recorded which). The V gene is TRBV7-2, the J gene TRBJ2-5; D not certain. The receptor's source is a female donor with ankylosing spondylitis or in good health (not recorded which). The CDR3 is CASSLVDGPRAQYF. The CDR3 nucleotides are TGTGCCAGCAGCTTAGTGGACGGGCCCCGGGCCCAGTACTTC.